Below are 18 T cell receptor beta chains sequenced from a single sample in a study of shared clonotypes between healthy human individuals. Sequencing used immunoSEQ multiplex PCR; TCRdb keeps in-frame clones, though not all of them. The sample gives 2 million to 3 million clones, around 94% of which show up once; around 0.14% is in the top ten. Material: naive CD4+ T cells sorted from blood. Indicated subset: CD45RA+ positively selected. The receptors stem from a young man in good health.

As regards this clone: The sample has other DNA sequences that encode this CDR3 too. The CDR3 protein is CAWSAGLDTQYF. The CDR3 region has the DNA TGTGCCTGGAGTGCAGGGCTAGATACGCAGTATTTT. The chain uses TRBV30 and TRBJ2-3; D might be TRBD1 (5 bases). The ends were cut back, 1 base at V and 5 bases at J, with 7 bases in the middle. The CDR3 totals 12 residues. Germline V gives CDR1 GTSNPN, CDR2 SVGIG (reference sequence).

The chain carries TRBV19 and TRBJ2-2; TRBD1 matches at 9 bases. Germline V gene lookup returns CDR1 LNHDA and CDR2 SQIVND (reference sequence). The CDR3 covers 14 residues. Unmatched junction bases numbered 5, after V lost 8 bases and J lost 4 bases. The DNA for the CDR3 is TGTGCCAGTTGTAGGACAGGGGCCACCGGGGAGCTGTTTTTT. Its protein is CASCRTGATGELFF.

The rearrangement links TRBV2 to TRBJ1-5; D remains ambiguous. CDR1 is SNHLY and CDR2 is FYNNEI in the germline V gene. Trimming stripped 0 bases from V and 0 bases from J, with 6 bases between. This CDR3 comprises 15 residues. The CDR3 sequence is CASSEASVSNQPQHF. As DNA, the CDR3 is TGTGCCAGCAGTGAAGCGAGCGTTAGCAATCAGCCCCAGCATTTT.

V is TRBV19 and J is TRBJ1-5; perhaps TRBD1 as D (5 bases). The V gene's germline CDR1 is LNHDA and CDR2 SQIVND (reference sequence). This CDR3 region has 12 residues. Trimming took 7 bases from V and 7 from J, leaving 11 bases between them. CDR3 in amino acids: CASTGGYQPQHF. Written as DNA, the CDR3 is TGTGCCAGTACGGGGGGATACCAGCCCCAGCATTTT.

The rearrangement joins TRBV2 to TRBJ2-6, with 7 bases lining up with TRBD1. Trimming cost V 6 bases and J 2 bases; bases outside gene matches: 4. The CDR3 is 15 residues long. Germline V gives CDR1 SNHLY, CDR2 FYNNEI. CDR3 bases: TGTGCCAGCAGCATAGACAGGGCTGGGGCCAACGTCCTGACTTTC. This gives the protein CASSIDRAGANVLTF.

The CDR3 sequence: CASSTKAGGYSDTQYF. The CDR3 DNA is TGTGCCAGTAGTACCAAAGCGGGGGGTTACTCAGATACGCAGTATTTT. The chain links TRBV19 to TRBJ2-3, with TRBD2 matching 9 bases. The CDR3 consists of 16 residues. Germline V CDR1 and CDR2: LNHDA, SQIVND (reference sequence). The trim removed 4 bases at V and 4 bases at J, leaving 9 bases unmatched.

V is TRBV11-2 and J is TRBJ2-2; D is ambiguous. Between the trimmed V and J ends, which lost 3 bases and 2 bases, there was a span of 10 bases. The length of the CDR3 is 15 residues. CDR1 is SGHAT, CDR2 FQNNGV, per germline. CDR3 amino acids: CASSLVDTNTGELFF. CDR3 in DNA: TGTGCCAGCAGCTTGGTTGATACCAACACCGGGGAGCTGTTTTTT. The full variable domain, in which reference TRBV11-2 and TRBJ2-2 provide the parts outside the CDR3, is EAGVAQSPRYKIIEKRQSVAFWCNPISGHATLYWYQQILGQGPKLLIQFQNNGVVDDSQLPKDRFSAERLKGVDSTLKIQPAKLEDSAVYLCASSLVDTNTGELFFGEGSRLTVL.

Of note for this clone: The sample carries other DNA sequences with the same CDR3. For the CDR3, the DNA is TGTGCCAGCAGTTCGCTCTATGGCTACACCTTC. The encoded protein is CASSSLYGYTF. This sequence joins TRBV6-6 and TRBJ1-2; D gene ambiguous. Trimming cost V 4 bases and J 4 bases, with 4 bases left between them. CDR3 size: 11 residues. CDR1 and CDR2 from the germline V gene are MNHNY and SVGAGI (reference sequence).

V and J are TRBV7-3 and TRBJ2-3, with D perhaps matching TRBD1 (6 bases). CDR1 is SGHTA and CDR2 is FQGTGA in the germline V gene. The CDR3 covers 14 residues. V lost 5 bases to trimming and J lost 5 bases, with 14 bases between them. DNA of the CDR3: TGTGCCAGCAGCCCAGGGGTGGACAAAGATACGCAGTATTTT. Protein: CASSPGVDKDTQYF.

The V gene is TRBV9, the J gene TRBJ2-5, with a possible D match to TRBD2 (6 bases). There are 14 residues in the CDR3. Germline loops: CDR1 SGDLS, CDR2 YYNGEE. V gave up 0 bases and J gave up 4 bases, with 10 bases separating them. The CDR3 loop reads CASSVGFGRETQYF. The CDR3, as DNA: TGTGCCAGCAGCGTAGGCTTCGGGAGAGAGACCCAGTACTTC. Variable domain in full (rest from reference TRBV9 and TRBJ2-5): DSGVTQTPKHLITATGQRVTLRCSPRSGDLSVYWYQQSLDQGLQFLIQYYNGEERAKGNILERFSAQQFPDLHSELNLSSLELGDSALYFCASSVGFGRETQYFGPGTRLLVL.

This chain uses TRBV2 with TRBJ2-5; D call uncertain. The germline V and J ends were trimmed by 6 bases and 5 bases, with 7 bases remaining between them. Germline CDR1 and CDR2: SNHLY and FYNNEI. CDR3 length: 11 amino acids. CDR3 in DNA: TGTGCCAGCAGGGTAACGGAGACCCAGTACTTC. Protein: CASRVTETQYF. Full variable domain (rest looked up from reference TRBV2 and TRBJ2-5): EPEVTQTPSHQVTQMGQEVILRCVPISNHLYFYWYRQILGQKVEFLVSFYNNEISEKSEIFDDQFSVERPDGSNFTLKIRSTKLEDSAMYFCASRVTETQYFGPGTRLLVL.

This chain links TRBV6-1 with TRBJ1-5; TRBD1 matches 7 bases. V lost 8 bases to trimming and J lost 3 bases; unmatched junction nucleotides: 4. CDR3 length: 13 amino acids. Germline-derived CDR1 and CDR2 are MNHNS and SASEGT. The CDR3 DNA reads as TGTGCCAGCGGGACAGACCTCAATCAGCCCCAGCATTTT. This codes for CASGTDLNQPQHF.

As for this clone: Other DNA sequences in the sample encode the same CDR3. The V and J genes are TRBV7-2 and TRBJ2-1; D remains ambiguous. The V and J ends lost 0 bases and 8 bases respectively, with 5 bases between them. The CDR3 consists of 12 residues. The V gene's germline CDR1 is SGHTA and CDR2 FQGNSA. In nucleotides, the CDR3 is TGTGCCAGCAGCTTAGCGGGATATGAGCAGTTCTTC. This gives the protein CASSLAGYEQFF.

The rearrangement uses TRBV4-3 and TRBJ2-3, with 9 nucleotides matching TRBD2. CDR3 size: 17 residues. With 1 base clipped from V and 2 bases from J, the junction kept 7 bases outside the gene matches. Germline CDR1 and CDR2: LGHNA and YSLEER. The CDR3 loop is CASSQATSGKLTDTQYF. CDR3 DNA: TGCGCCAGCAGCCAAGCGACTAGCGGAAAACTCACAGATACGCAGTATTTT.

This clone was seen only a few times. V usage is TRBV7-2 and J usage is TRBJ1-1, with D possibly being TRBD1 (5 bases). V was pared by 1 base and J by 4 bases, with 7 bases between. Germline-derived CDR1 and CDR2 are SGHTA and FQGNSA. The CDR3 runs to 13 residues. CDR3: CASSLVGVTEAFF. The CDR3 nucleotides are TGTGCCAGCAGCTTAGTAGGGGTCACTGAAGCTTTCTTT.

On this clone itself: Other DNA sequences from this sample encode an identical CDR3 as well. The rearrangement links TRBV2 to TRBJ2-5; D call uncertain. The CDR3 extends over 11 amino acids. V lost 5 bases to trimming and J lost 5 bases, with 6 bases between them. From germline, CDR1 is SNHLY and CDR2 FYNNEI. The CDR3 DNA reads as TGTGCCAGCAGTCCGGAGGAGACCCAGTACTTC. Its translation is CASSPEETQYF.

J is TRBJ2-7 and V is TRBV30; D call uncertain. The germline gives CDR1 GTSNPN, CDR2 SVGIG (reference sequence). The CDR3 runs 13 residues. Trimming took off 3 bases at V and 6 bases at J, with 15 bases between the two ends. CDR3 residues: CAWSHGLSPEQYF. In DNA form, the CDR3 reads TGTGCCTGGAGCCATGGGCTCTCTCCCGAGCAGTACTTC.

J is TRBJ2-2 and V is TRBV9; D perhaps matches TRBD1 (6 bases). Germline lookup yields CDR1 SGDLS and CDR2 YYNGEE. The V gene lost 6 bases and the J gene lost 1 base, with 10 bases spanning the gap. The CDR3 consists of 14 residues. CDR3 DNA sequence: TGTGCCAGCAAATGGACAGAGAACACCGGGGAGCTGTTTTTT. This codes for CASKWTENTGELFF.